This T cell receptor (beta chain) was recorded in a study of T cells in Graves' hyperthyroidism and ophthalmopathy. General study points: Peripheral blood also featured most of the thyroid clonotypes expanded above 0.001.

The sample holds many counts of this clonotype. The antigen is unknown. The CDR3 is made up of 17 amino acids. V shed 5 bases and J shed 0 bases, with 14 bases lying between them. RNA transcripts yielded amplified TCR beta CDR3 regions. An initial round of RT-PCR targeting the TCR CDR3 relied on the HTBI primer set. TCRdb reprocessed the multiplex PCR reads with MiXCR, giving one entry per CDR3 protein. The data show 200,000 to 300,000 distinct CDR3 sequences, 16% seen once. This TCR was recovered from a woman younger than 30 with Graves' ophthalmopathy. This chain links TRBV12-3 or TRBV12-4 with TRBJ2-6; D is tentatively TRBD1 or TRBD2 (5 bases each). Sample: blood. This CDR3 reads CASSPGTLSSGANVLTF. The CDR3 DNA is TGTGCCAGCAGTCCGGGGACCCTTAGCTCTGGGGCCAACGTCCTGACTTTC.